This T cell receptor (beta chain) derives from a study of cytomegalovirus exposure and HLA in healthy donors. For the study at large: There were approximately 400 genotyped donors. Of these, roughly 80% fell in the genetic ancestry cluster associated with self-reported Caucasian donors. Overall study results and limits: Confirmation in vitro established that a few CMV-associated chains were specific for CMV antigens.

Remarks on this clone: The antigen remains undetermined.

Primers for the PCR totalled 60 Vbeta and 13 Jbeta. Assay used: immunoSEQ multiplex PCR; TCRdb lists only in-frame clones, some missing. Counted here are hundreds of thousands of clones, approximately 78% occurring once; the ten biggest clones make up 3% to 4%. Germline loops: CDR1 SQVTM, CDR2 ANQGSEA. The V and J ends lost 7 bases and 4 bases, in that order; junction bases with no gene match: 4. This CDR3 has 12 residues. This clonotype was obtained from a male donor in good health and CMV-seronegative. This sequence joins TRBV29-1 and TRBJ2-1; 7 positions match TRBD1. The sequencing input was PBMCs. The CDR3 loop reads CSADRAYNEQFF. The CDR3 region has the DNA TGCAGCGCTGACAGGGCGTACAATGAGCAGTTCTTC.